Shown below are 2 T cell receptor beta chains from a single sample sequenced in a study of shared clonotypes between healthy human individuals. Generated by immunoSEQ multiplex PCR, the TCRdb table keeps only in-frame clones and is missing some. The sample records about 1 million clones, around 74% being singletons. Sequenced material: memory CD4+ T cells sorted from blood. Subset given: CD45RA-negative fraction. The receptors originated from a man aged 18 to 35 in good health.

J is TRBJ2-7 and V is TRBV19; unclear D gene. This CDR3 is built from 13 residues. V was trimmed by 7 bases and J by 2 bases, leaving 12 bases between them. CDR1 is LNHDA and CDR2 is SQIVND in the germline V gene (reference sequence). This chain's CDR3 is CASNPDITYEQYF. The CDR3 DNA sequence: TGTGCCAGTAACCCCGACATCACCTACGAGCAGTACTTC.

This chain uses TRBV9 with TRBJ1-2; TRBD1 is a possible D gene (6 bases). Germline V CDR1 and CDR2: SGDLS, YYNGEE. V was clipped by 4 bases and J by 8 bases, with 21 bases between them. The CDR3 extends over 15 amino acids. CDR3 region: CASSSPQAGARGYTF. CDR3 DNA sequence: TGTGCCAGCAGCTCCCCACAGGCAGGGGCCAGGGGCTACACCTTC.